Following are 23 T cell receptor beta chains from one sample sequenced in a study of T cells expressing NK-cell markers. TCRdb reprocessed the 5' RACE reads; each CDR3 protein has one entry and no DNA is given. This sample contains hundreds of thousands of distinct CDR3 sequences. Specimen: blood T cells: a sorted CD56 or NKG2C T cell subset, CD4+ or CD8+ T cells, or bulk PBMC T cells (not recorded which). The receptors shown here come from a woman between 18 and 69 years old in good health.

The gene calls are TRBV9 and TRBJ2-1; TCRdb selects TRBD2, and the lack of DNA leaves this call unchecked. The CDR3 totals 12 residues. Germline CDR1 SGDLS, CDR2 YYNGEE. The CDR3 loop is CASSGGEDEQFF.

The chain uses TRBV12-3 or TRBV12-4 and TRBJ1-1; TCRdb indicates TRBD1, and absent DNA this call remains unverified. The CDR3 is 14 residues long. The chain's CDR3 is CASSSSGTDTEAFF.

The chain links TRBV7-8 to TRBJ1-2. There are 14 residues in the CDR3. CDR1 and CDR2 (germline): SGHVS, FQNEAQ. This CDR3 reads CASSPGTARDGYTF.

V usage is TRBV7-3 and J usage is TRBJ2-7; the TRBD1 assignment by TCRdb is unverifiable without DNA. Germline assignment: CDR1 SGHTA and CDR2 FQGTGA. This CDR3 is 13 amino acids long. The CDR3 region is CASSLRQGGEQYF.

The V and J genes are TRBV28 and TRBJ2-7; checking the TCRdb D call of TRBD1 is not possible without DNA. The CDR3 has 11 residues. Germline assignment: CDR1 MDHEN and CDR2 SYDVKM. CDR3 sequence reads: CAAGQGYEQYF.

The chain uses TRBV25-1 and TRBJ1-4; there is no DNA to check the TCRdb D call of TRBD1. The CDR3 extends over 15 amino acids. Germline lookup yields CDR1 MGHDK and CDR2 SYGVNS. The CDR3 loop reads CASRAPGGSNEKLFF.

This chain uses TRBV11-2 with TRBJ2-5; TCRdb's D call, TRBD1, is unchecked because there is no DNA. This CDR3 is built from 13 residues. Germline loops: CDR1 SGHAT, CDR2 FQNNGV. The CDR3 protein is CASSFGGAETQYF.

The gene calls are TRBV6-2 or TRBV6-3 and TRBJ2-1; as DNA is missing, the TRBD2 call by TCRdb cannot be tested. Germline V gene sequence: CDR1 MNHEY, CDR2 SVGEGT. CDR3 length: 16 residues. CDR3 residues: CASNHEGLSSYNEQFF.

This sequence joins TRBV3-1 and TRBJ1-5. The germline gives CDR1 LGHDT, CDR2 YNNKEL (reference sequence). This CDR3 is 15 amino acids long. CDR3 amino acids: CASSQGRSGNQPQHF.

The gene calls are TRBV7-2 and TRBJ2-3; TCRdb's D call, TRBD1, is unchecked because there is no DNA. In germline, CDR1 is SGHTA, CDR2 FQGNSA. This CDR3 is built from 14 residues. CDR3 sequence reads: CASSFLTGLDTQYF. The whole variable domain, filled in from reference TRBV7-2 and TRBJ2-3, reads GAGVSQSPSNKVTEKGKDVELRCDPISGHTALYWYRQSLGQGLEFLIYFQGNSAPDKSGLPSDRFSAERTGGSVSTLTIQRTQQEDSAVYLCASSFLTGLDTQYFGPGTRLTVL.

The gene calls are TRBV18 and TRBJ1-1. CDR3 size: 12 residues. CDR1 and CDR2 from the germline V gene are KGHSH and LQKENI. CDR3 residues: CASSPAGTEAFF.

The rearrangement joins TRBV12-3 or TRBV12-4 to TRBJ2-2; TCRdb calls TRBD2, which cannot be checked without DNA. The CDR3 spans 15 residues. CDR3 loop: CASSGLASSTGELFF.

The chain employs TRBV23-1 and TRBJ2-7. TRBV23-1 qualifies as an ORF whose function is uncertain. The CDR3 totals 14 residues. The CDR3 loop is CATPRSGNPYEQYF.

The rearrangement joins TRBV18 to TRBJ2-7; TCRdb reports TRBD2, a call that lacks DNA to check it against. This CDR3 is built from 14 residues. Germline CDR1 is KGHSH and CDR2 is LQKENI. The CDR3: CASSPTSGVEEQYF.

The chain employs TRBV25-1 and TRBJ2-7; checking the TCRdb D call of TRBD1 is not possible without DNA. Looked up from germline, CDR1 is MGHDK and CDR2 is SYGVNS. The CDR3 consists of 16 residues. Here the CDR3 reads CASSDRGGRGSYEQYF.

CDR3 amino acids: CSAGPGTTKYNEQFF. The gene calls are TRBV20-1 and TRBJ2-1; the D gene TCRdb calls, TRBD2, cannot be checked with no DNA. Germline V gives CDR1 DFQATT, CDR2 SNEGSKA (reference sequence). This CDR3 comprises 15 residues.

This chain's CDR3 is CASSVSNTEAFF. The chain is built from TRBV6-1 and TRBJ1-1. Germline CDR1 reads MNHNS; CDR2 reads SASEGT. The CDR3 is made up of 12 amino acids.

The V and J genes are TRBV12-3 or TRBV12-4 and TRBJ2-7; TCRdb outputs TRBD2, but without DNA this stays unchecked. The CDR3 consists of 16 residues. CDR3 sequence: CASSTPRVGGIYEQYF.

The V call is TRBV2, the J call TRBJ2-3. This CDR3 is 16 amino acids long. CDR1 SNHLY and CDR2 FYNNEI come from the germline V gene. The CDR3 protein is CASRPRWTSGTDTQYF.

This chain joins TRBV12-3 or TRBV12-4 and TRBJ2-1. This CDR3 spans 15 amino acids. CDR3 protein: CASSSQVTGYNEQFF.

The gene calls are TRBV20-1 and TRBJ2-5; TCRdb indicates TRBD1, and absent DNA this call remains unverified. The CDR3 is 14 amino acids. Germline assignment: CDR1 DFQATT and CDR2 SNEGSKA (reference sequence). CDR3 region: CSARTPGGRETQYF.

This CDR3 reads CASTLKITEDTDTQYF. The V call is TRBV5-1, the J call TRBJ2-3. CDR3 length: 16 residues. CDR1 SGHRS and CDR2 YFSETQ come from the germline V gene.

V is TRBV3-1 and J is TRBJ2-3; the D call of TRBD2 rests on TCRdb alone, since no DNA is present to check it. Germline assignment: CDR1 LGHDT and CDR2 YNNKEL (reference sequence). The CDR3 loop spans 14 amino acids. The CDR3 here is CASSQSGGTDTQYF.